This entry concerns a single T cell receptor beta chain. Its antigen is unidentified. This specimen comes from a study of identical twins. Overall study results and limits: Interpretation of the results relied on cross-sectional statistical analysis and not on following the same donors.

Carrying unique molecular identifiers, the cDNA also gained a universal primer site through template switching. TCRdb re-analysed the 5' RACE reads in MiXCR, keeping a single row per CDR3 protein. The sample records about 240,000 distinct CDR3 sequences, around 7.6% being singletons. The CDR3 contains 14 residues. Germline CDR1 and CDR2: SGHVS and FQNEAQ. Trimming removed 8 bases at V and 7 bases at J, with 18 bases between. The sample was also linked to a second study, of yellow fever vaccine responses in identical twins.

Source material: CD8+ T cells sorted from blood. This chain uses TRBV7-8 with TRBJ1-5; no firm D call. This receptor was taken from a woman aged 18-29 years in good health. CDR3 nucleotides: TGTGCCAGCCACCCGAGTAACGCAGCCCAGCCCCAGCATTTT. It is translated as CASHPSNAAQPQHF.